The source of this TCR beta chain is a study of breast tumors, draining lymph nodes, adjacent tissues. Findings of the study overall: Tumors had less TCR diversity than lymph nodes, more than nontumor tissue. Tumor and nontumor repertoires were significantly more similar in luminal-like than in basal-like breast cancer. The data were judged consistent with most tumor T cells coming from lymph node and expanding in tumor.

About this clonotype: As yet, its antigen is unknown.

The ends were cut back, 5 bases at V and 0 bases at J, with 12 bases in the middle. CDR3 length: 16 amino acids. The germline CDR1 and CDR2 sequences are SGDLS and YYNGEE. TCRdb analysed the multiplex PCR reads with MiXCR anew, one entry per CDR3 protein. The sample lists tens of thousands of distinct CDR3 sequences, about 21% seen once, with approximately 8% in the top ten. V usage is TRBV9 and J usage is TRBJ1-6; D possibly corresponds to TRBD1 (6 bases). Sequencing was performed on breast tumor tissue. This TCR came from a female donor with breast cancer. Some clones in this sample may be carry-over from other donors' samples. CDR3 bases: TGTGCCAGCAGTACAGGGACGAGCTCCTATAATTCACCCCTCCACTTT. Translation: CASSTGTSSYNSPLHF.